This TCR beta chain was recorded in a study of breast tumors, draining lymph nodes, adjacent tissues. Study-level findings and limits: Tumor repertoires ranked between lymph nodes and nontumor tissue in diversity, with V and J gene preferences. Findings are consistent with lymph node origin and intratumoral expansion of most tumor T cells.

CDR1 and CDR2 from the germline V gene are DFQATT and SNEGSKA (reference sequence). The length of the CDR3 is 11 residues. Samples came from axillary lymph nodes draining the breast cancer. A single record per CDR3 protein comes from TCRdb applying MiXCR to the multiplex PCR reads. The table shows 200,000 to 250,000 distinct CDR3 sequences, with roughly 32% occurring only once. This clonotype has a count of ten or more. Its antigen is not identified. Germline and junction disagree at one end, which may indicate a read error. Source material: axillary lymph node tissue. The TCR comes from a female donor with breast cancer. Some clones in this sample may be carry-over from other donors' samples. V gene TRBV20-1 combines with J gene TRBJ2-5, with TRBD1 as a possible D gene (5 bases). The CDR3 sequence: CSAQDTEIQSF. CDR3 in DNA: TGCAGTGCGCAGGACACCGAGATCCAGTCCTTC.